The 6 T cell receptor beta chains below were found in one sample sequenced in a study of shared clonotypes between healthy human individuals. Terminally differentiated effector memory CD45RA+ cells were left out of the naive CD8 fraction, which was CD45RO-negative and positively selected for CCR7. The assay was immunoSEQ multiplex PCR, and TCRdb's table has in-frame clones only and misses some. Of fewer than 850,000 clones listed, 90% to 98% are singletons. Sequenced: naive CD8+ T cells sorted from blood. The receptor source for this set is a man younger than 40 in good health.

This sequence joins TRBV11-2 and TRBJ2-3; TRBD1 matches at 10 bases. With 1 base clipped from V and 2 bases from J, the junction kept 6 bases outside the gene matches. CDR3 size: 17 residues. Looked up from germline, CDR1 is SGHAT and CDR2 is FQNNGV. CDR3 amino acids: CASSLGGTGEVTDTQYF. Here the CDR3 DNA reads TGTGCCAGCAGCTTAGGGGGGACAGGGGAAGTCACAGATACGCAGTATTTT.

In nucleotides, the CDR3 is TGTGCCAGCAGTGTAGGGGCTGACTATGGCTACACCTTC. Its translation: CASSVGADYGYTF. The V call is TRBV27, the J call TRBJ1-2, with a weak D call TRBD1 (5 bases). V was shortened by 5 bases and J by 3 bases, with 10 bases between the two germline ends. CDR1 and CDR2 (germline): MNHEY, SMNVEV (reference sequence). There are 13 residues in the CDR3.

The rearrangement links TRBV9 to TRBJ1-2; possibly TRBD1 for D (6 bases). Trimming shortened V by 3 bases and J by 8 bases, and 23 bases separated the two germline ends. Germline V CDR1 and CDR2: SGDLS, YYNGEE. The CDR3 is 16 amino acids. CDR3 protein: CASSAREGRGVYGYTF. CDR3 in DNA: TGTGCCAGCAGCGCCAGGGAGGGCAGGGGAGTTTACGGCTACACCTTC.

This clone has only one observation. The chain has TRBV9 and TRBJ1-1; D possibly corresponds to TRBD1 (6 bases). Germline lookup yields CDR1 SGDLS and CDR2 YYNGEE. The V end was cut by 1 base, the J end by 3 bases, with 10 bases between. This CDR3 has 14 residues. The DNA for the CDR3 is TGTGCCAGCAGCGTAAGTGGACAGTACACTGAAGCTTTCTTT. This encodes CASSVSGQYTEAFF.

The CDR3 region is CASSQDRTSGYYEQYF. For the CDR3, the DNA is TGCGCCAGCAGCCAAGATCGGACTAGCGGGTACTACGAGCAGTACTTC. This chain links TRBV4-3 with TRBJ2-7; 11 bases are shared with TRBD2. J gave up 3 bases and V 0 bases, and 4 bases lay outside the gene matches. The CDR3 extends over 16 amino acids. The germline V gene encodes CDR1 LGHNA and CDR2 YSLEER.

V usage is TRBV7-2 and J usage is TRBJ2-1; possibly TRBD1 for D (7 bases). From germline, CDR1 is SGHTA and CDR2 FQGNSA. CDR3 length: 16 residues. The V and J ends lost 2 bases and 4 bases respectively, with 15 bases between them. This CDR3 reads CASSLRSGGGYNEQFF. The CDR3, as DNA: TGTGCCAGCAGCTTAAGATCAGGGGGAGGATACAATGAGCAGTTCTTC.